This T cell receptor beta chain was sequenced in a study of blood T cell repertoires in COVID-19. The table came from immunoSEQ multiplex PCR; TCRdb's copy has only in-frame clones and leaves some out. The sample carries approximately 230,000 clones, about 80% recorded once. J was trimmed by 4 bases and V by 1 base; bases with no gene match: 6. The CDR3 is made up of 16 amino acids. Germline loops: CDR1 SGHRS, CDR2 YFSETQ. The J gene is TRBJ2-1, the V gene TRBV5-1, with 9 positions matching TRBD2. This clonotype was sampled from a man aged 80 or over with acute or convalescent COVID-19. Sequencing input: peripheral blood. The CDR3 coding sequence is TGCGCCAGCAGCTTGATCGGCGGGGGGGCTTACAATGAGCAGTTCTTC. Its protein is CASSLIGGGAYNEQFF.